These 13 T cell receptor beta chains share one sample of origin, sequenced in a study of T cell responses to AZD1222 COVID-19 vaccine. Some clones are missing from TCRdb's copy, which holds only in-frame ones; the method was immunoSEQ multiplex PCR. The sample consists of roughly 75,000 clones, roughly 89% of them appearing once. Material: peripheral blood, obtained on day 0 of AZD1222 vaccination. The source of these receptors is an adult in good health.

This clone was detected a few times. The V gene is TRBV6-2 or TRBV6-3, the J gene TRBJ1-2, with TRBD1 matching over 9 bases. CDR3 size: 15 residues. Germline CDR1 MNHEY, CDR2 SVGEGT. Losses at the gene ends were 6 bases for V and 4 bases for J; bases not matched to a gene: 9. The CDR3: CASSLTGGAGYGYTF. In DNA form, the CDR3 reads TGTGCCAGCAGCCTAACAGGGGGCGCCGGCTATGGCTACACCTTC.

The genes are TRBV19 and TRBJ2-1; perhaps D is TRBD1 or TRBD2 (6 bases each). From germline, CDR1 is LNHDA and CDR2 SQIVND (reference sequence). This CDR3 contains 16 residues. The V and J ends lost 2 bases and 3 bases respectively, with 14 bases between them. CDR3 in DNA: TGTGCCAGTAGTATAACAGGGACTTTGCGCTACAATGAGCAGTTCTTC. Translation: CASSITGTLRYNEQFF.

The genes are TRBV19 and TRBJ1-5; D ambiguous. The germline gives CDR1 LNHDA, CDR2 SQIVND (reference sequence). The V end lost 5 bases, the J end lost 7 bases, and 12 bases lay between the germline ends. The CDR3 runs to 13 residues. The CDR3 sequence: CASSPDLWQPQHF. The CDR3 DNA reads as TGTGCCAGTAGTCCAGACCTTTGGCAGCCCCAGCATTTT.

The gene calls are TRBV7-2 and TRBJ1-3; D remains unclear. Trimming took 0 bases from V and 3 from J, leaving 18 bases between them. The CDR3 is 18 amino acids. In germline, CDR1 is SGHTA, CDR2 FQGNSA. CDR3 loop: CASSLAGSGLKYGNTIYF. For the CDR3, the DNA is TGTGCCAGCAGCTTAGCGGGGTCCGGGCTAAAATATGGAAACACCATATATTTT.

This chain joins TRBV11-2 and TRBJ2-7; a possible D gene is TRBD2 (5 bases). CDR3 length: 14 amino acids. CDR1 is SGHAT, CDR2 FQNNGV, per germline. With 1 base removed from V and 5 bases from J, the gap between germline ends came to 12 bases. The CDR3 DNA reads TGTGCCAGCAGCTTAGCCTGGGAGTCGGACGAGCAGTACTTC. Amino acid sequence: CASSLAWESDEQYF.

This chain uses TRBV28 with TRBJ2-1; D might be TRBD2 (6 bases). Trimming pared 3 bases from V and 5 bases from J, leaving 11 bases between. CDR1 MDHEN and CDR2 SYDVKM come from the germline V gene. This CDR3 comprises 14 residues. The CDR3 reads CASSFGGSHNEQFF. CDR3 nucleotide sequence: TGTGCCAGCAGTTTCGGGGGTAGCCACAATGAGCAGTTCTTC.

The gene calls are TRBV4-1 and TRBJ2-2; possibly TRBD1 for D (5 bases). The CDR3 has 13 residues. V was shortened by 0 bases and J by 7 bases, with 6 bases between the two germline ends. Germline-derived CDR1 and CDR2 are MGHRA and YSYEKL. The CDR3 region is CASSQDRVGELFF. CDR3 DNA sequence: TGCGCCAGCAGCCAAGACAGGGTCGGGGAGCTGTTTTTT.

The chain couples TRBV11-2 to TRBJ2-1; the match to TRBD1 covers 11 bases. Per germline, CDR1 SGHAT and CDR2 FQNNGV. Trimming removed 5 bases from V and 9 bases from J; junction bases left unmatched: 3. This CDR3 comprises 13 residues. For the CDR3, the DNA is TGTGCCAGCAGCCAGGACAGGGGGCGTGAGCAGTTCTTC. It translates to CASSQDRGREQFF.

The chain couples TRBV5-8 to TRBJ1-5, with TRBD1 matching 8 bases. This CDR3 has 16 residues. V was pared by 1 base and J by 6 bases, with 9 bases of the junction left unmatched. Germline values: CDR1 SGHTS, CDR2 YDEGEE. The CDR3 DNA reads TGTGCCAGCAGCTTGAGGGGAACAGGGGGGCTTCAGCCCCAGCATTTT. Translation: CASSLRGTGGLQPQHF.

For the CDR3, the DNA is TGTGCCAGCAGCGTAAGACAGGGGGCCTCCGAGCAGTACTTC. This gives the protein CASSVRQGASEQYF. This rearrangement joins TRBV11-2 to TRBJ2-7; 10 bases align to TRBD1. With 5 bases clipped from V and 6 bases from J, the junction kept 7 bases outside the gene matches. The CDR3 has 14 amino acids. Germline V gives CDR1 SGHAT, CDR2 FQNNGV.

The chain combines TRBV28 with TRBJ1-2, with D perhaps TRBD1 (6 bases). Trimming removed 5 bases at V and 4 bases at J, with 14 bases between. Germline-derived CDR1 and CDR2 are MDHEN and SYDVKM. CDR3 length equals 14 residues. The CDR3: CASSTGTQVYGYTF. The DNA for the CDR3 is TGTGCCAGCAGTACCGGGACACAGGTCTATGGCTACACCTTC.

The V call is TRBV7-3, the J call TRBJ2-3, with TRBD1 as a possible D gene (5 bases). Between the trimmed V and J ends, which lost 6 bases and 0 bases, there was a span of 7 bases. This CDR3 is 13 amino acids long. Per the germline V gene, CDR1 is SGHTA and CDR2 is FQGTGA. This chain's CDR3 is CASSQGSTDTQYF. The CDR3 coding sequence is TGTGCCAGCAGTCAGGGTAGCACAGATACGCAGTATTTT.

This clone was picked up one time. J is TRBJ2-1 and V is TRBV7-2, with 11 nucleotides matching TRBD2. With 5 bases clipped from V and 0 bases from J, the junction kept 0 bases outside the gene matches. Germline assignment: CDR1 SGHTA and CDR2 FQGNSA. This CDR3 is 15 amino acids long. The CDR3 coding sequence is TGTGCCAGCAGCGGACTAGCGGGCTCCTACAATGAGCAGTTCTTC. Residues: CASSGLAGSYNEQFF.